This TCR beta chain was profiled in a study of blood T cell repertoires in COVID-19. This CDR3 spans 14 amino acids. Original processing methods: Cell counts per sample came from amplifying reference gene primers. Measured with immunoSEQ multiplex PCR; TCRdb has only the in-frame clones, and not every one. That table furnishes V, J and clone size, whereas the DNA furnished D and trimming. The sample yields under 60,000 clones, around nine tenths seen once. Material: peripheral blood. The TCR comes from a human donor in a cohort sampled during active COVID-19. This chain uses TRBV21-1 with TRBJ1-3; TRBD1 is the table's D call and was not checked against the DNA. TRBV21-1 is a documented pseudogene. The CDR3 sequence is CASRSDRAGNTIYF. In DNA, the CDR3 is TGTGCCAGCAGATCGGACAGGGCTGGAAACACCATATATTTT.